This T cell receptor (beta chain) was captured in a study of Ad26.COV2.S vaccination and SARS-CoV-2 variants. Assay: immunoSEQ multiplex PCR; the TCRdb copy retains only in-frame clones and omits some. Counted here are 500,000 or so clones, 75% to 90% occurring once; the ten biggest clones make up approximately 2.5%. Treatment: 19 received Ad26.COV2.S at low or high dose, single or two shots; about 5 received placebo; per-sample allocation not given. Sampling was done on day 63 after the first vaccine or placebo injection. Sequencing was performed on peripheral blood, taken in a trial of Ad26.COV2.S vaccine versus placebo. This clonotype was sampled from a person between 18 and 59 years old who received the Ad26.COV2.S COVID-19 vaccine or a placebo.

CDR3 in amino acids: CASSGFFERTGGNGYTF. The CDR3 DNA sequence: TGTGCCAGCAGCGGGTTTTTCGAAAGGACAGGGGGTAATGGCTACACCTTC. This rearrangement joins TRBV11-2 to TRBJ1-2; 10 bases map to TRBD1. The CDR3 has 17 amino acids. The germline V gene has CDR1 SGHAT and CDR2 FQNNGV. V trimming: 5 bases; J trimming: 6 bases; junction bases outside the gene matches: 15.